The TCR beta chain under discussion was sequenced for a study of cytomegalovirus exposure and HLA in healthy donors. Study-wide background: It was reported in a later analysis that the 120 or so validation repertoires used the same platform as the approximately 670 first-cohort repertoires. Whole-study findings and limits: There were 150 to 200 TCR beta chains listed as cytomegalovirus-associated. Three chains tied to CMV proved CMV antigen-specific in vitro.

The donors formed part of the roughly 120-subject validation cohort, distinct from the roughly 620-subject first cohort. Only a few counts were recorded for this clone. The antigen remains unidentified. Measured with immunoSEQ multiplex PCR; TCRdb has only the in-frame clones, and not every one. The sample lists about 150,000 clones, 65% to 90% occurring once. The germline gives CDR1 PRHDT, CDR2 FYEKMQ (reference sequence). This CDR3 comprises 12 residues. Trimming left V 5 bases short and J 4 bases short, with 9 bases between. The genes are TRBV13 and TRBJ2-7; possible D gene TRBD1, 6 bases. This TCR came from a young man in good health and CMV-seropositive. Source material: PBMCs. CDR3 residues: CASSTRGYEQYF. The DNA for the CDR3 is TGTGCCAGCAGCACCAGGGGTTACGAGCAGTACTTC.